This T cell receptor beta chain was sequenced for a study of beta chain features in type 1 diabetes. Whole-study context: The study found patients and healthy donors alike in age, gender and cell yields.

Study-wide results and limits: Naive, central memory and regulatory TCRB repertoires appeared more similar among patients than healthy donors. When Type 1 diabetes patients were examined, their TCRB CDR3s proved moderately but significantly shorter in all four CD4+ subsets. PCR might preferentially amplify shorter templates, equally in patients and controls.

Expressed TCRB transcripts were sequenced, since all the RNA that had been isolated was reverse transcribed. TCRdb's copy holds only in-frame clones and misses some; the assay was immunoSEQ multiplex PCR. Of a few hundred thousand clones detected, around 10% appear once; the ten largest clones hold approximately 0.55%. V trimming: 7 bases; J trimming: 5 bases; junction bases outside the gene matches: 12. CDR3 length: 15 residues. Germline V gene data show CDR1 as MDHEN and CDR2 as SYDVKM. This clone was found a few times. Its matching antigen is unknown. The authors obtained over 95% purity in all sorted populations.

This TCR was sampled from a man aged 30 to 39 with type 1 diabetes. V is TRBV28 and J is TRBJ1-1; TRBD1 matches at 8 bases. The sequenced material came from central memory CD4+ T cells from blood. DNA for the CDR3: TGTGCCAGCACCACCGGAGGACAGGGAAGTACTGAAGCTTTCTTT. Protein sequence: CASTTGGQGSTEAFF.